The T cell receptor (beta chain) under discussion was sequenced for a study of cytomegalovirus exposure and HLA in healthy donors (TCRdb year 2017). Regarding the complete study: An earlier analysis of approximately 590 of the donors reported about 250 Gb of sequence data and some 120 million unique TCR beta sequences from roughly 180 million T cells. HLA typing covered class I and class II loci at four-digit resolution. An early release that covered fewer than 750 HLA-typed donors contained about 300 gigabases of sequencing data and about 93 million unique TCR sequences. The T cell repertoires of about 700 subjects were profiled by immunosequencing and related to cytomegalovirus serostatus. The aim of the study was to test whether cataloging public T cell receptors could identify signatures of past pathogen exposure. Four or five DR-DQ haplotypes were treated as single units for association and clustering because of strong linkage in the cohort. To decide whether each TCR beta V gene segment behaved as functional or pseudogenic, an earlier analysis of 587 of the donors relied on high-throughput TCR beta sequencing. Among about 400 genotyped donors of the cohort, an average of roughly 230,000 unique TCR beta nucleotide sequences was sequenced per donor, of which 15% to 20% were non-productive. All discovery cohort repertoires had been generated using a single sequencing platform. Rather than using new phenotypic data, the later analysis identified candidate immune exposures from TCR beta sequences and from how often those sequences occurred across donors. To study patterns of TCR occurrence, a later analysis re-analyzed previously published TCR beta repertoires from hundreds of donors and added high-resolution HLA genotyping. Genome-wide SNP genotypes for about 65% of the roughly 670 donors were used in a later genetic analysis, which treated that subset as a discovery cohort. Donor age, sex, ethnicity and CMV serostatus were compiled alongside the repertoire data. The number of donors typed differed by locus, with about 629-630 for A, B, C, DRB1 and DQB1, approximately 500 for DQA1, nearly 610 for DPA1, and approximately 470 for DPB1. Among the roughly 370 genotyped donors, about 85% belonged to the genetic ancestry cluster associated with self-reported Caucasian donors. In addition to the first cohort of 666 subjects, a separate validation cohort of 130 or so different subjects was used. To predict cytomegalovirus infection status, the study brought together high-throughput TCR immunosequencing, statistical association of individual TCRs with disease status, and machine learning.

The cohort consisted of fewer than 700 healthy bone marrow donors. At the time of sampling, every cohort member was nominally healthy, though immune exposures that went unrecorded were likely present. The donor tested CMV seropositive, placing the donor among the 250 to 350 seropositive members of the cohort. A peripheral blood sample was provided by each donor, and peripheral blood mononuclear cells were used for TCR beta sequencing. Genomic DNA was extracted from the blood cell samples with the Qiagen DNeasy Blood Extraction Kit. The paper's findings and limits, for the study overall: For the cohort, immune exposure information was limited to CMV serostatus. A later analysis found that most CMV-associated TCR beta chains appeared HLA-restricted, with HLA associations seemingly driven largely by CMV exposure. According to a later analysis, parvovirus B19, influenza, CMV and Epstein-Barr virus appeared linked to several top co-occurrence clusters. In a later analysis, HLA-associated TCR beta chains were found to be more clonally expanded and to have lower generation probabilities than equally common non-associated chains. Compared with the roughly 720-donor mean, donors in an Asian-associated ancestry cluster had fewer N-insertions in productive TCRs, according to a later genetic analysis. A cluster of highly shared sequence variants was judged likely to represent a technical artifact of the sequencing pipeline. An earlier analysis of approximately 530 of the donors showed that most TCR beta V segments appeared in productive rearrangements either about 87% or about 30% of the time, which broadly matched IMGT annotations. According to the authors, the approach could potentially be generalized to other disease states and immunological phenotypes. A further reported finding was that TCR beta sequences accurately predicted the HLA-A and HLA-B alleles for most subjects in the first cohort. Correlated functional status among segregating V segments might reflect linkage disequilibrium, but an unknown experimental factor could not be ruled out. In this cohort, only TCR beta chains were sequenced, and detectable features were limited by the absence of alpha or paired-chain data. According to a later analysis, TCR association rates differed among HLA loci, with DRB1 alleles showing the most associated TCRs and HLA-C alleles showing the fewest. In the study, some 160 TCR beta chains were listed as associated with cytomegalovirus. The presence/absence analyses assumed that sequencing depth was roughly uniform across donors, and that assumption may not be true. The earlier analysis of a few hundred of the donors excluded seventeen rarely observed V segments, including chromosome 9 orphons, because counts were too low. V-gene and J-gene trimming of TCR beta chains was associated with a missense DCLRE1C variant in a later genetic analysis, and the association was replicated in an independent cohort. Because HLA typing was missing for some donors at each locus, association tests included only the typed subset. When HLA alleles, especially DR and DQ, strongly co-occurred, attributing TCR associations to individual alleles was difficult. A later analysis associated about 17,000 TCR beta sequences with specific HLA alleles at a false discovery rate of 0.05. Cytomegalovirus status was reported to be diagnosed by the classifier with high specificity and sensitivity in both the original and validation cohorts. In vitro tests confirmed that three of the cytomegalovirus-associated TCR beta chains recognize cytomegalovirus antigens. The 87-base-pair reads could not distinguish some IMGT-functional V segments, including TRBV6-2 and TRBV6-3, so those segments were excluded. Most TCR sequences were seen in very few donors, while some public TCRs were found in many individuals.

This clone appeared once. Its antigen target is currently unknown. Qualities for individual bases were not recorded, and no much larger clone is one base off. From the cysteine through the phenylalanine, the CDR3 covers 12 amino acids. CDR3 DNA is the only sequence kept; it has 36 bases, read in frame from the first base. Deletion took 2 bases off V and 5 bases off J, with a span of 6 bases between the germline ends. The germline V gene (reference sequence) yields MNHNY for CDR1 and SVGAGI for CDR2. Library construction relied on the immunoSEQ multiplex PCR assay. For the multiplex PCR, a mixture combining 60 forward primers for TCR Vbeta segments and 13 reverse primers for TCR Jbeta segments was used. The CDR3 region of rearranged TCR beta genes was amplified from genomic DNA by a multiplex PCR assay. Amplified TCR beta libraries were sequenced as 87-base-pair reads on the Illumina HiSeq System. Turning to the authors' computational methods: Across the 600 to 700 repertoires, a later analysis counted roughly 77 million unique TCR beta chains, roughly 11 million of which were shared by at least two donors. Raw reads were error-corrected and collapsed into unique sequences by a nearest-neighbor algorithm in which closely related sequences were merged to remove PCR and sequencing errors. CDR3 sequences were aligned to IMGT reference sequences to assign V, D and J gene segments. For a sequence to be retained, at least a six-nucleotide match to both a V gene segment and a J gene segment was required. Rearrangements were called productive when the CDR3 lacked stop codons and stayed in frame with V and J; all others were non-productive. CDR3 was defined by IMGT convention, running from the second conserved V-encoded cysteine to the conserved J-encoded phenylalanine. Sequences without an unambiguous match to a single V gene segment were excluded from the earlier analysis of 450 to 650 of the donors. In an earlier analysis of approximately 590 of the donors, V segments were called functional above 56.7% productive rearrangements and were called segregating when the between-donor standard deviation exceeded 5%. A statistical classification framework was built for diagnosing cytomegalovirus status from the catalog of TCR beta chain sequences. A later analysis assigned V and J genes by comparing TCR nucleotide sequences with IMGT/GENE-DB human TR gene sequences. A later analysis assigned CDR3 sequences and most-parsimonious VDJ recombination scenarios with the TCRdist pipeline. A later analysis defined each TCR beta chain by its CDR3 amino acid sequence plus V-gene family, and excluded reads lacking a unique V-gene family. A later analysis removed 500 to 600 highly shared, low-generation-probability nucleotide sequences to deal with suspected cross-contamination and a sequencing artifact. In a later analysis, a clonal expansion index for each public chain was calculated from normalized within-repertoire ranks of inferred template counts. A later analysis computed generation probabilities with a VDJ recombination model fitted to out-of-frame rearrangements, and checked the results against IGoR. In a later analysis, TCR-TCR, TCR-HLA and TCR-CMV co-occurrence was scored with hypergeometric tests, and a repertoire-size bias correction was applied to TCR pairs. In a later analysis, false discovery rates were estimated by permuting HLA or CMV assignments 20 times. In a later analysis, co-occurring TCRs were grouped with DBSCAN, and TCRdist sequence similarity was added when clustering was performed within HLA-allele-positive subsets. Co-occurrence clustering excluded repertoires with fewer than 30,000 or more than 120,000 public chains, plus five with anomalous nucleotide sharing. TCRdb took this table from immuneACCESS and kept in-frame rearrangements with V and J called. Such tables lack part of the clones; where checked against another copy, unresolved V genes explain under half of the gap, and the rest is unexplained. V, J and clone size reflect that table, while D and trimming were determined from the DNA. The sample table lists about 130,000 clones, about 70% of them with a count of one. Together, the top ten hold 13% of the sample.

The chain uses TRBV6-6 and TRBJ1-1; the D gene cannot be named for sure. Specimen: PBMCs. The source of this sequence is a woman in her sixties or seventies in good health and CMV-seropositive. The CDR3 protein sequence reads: CASSYQETEAFF. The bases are TGTGCCAGCAGTTACCAGGAAACTGAAGCTTTCTTT.